This TCR beta chain emerged from a study of neoadjuvant nivolumab and ipilimumab in lung cancer. Data came from immunoSEQ multiplex PCR; TCRdb stores just in-frame clones and leaves some out. The sample has about 7,700 clones; around 90% are singletons. General study results and limits: From pretherapy to surgery, tumor richness and clonality rose with dual therapy. TCR richness and clonality were higher in tumors than adjacent uninvolved lung. A small number of samples were TCR sequenced.

The length of the CDR3 is 16 residues. Per the germline V gene, CDR1 is SGHTA and CDR2 is FQGNSA. Unmatched junction bases numbered 5, after V lost 1 base and J lost 6 bases. In the case of this clone: Its antigen is still unknown.

The origin of this receptor is an adult with non-small cell lung cancer. Some clones in this sample may be carry-over from other donors' samples. The material was tumor tissue, obtained after neoadjuvant nivolumab, alone or with ipilimumab, at or shortly before surgery. J is TRBJ2-7 and V is TRBV7-2, with 14 bases aligning to TRBD2. The CDR3 nucleotides are TGTGCCAGCAGCTTAGAAGGGACTAGCGGGAGATTCGAGCAGTACTTC. It encodes CASSLEGTSGRFEQYF.